The next 23 T cell receptor beta chains were all read from a single sample in a study of blood T cell repertoires in COVID-19. Profiled with immunoSEQ multiplex PCR; TCRdb holds only in-frame clones, not every one. The table has 130,000 to 150,000 clones, about 87% seen once. Sequencing was carried out using peripheral blood. These receptors came from a woman aged 45 to 65 with acute or convalescent COVID-19.

The J gene is TRBJ2-3, the V gene TRBV4-2; 11 bases agree with TRBD2. J gave up 4 bases and V 0 bases, and 6 bases lay outside the gene matches. The CDR3 is 17 amino acids. Germline V gene lookup returns CDR1 LGHNA and CDR2 YNFKEQ. CDR3 coding DNA: TGTGCCAGCAGCCAAGATCTCCGGACTAGCGGGTCAGATACGCAGTATTTT. It encodes CASSQDLRTSGSDTQYF.

This rearrangement joins TRBV10-1 to TRBJ2-7, with D tentatively TRBD2 (5 bases). This CDR3 comprises 13 residues. V was pared by 6 bases and J by 2 bases, with 11 bases between. Germline CDR1 reads WNHNN; CDR2 reads SYGVQD (reference sequence). As DNA, the CDR3 is TGCGCCAGCAGAGAGCGGAGCACCTACGAGCAGTACTTC. Translating it yields CASRERSTYEQYF.

This chain joins TRBV18 and TRBJ2-3; 15 nucleotides align to TRBD2. Trimming at V came to 3 bases and at J to 4 bases, leaving 5 bases not matched to a gene. Germline values: CDR1 KGHSH, CDR2 LQKENI. This CDR3 spans 17 amino acids. The CDR3 DNA reads TGTGCCAGCTCACCCCTCGGGACTAGCGGGAGGTCAGATACGCAGTATTTT. This encodes CASSPLGTSGRSDTQYF. Complete variable domain (other parts from reference TRBV18 and TRBJ2-3): NAGVMQNPRHLVRRRGQEARLRCSPMKGHSHVYWYRQLPEEGLKFMVYLQKENIIDESGMPKERFSAEFPKEGPSILRIQQVVRGDSAAYFCASSPLGTSGRSDTQYFGPGTRLTVL.

Of note for this clone: This CDR3 is also generated by other DNA sequences in the sample. The CDR3 DNA reads as TGTGCCATCAGTGAGGGGGGGAATCAGCCCCAGCATTTT. Encoded protein: CAISEGGNQPQHF. V gene TRBV10-3 combines with J gene TRBJ1-5; D is possibly TRBD1 (5 bases). The CDR3 contains 13 residues. Trimming pared 2 bases from V and 4 bases from J, leaving 6 bases between. CDR1 is ENHRY, CDR2 SYGVKD, per germline.

The chain joins TRBV6-1 to TRBJ2-3; no clear D gene. The germline V and J ends were trimmed by 2 bases and 4 bases, with 7 bases remaining between them. Germline lookup yields CDR1 MNHNS and CDR2 SASEGT. This CDR3 has 13 amino acids. The CDR3 DNA reads as TGTGCCAGCAGTGAACGACGGGCAGATACGCAGTATTTT. This encodes CASSERRADTQYF.

CDR3 sequence: CASSLFLGTDTQYF. Written as DNA, the CDR3 is TGTGCCAGCAGCTTATTCCTAGGTACAGATACGCAGTATTTT. The genes are TRBV7-2 and TRBJ2-3; no firm D call. Germline CDR1 is SGHTA and CDR2 is FQGNSA. This CDR3 is built from 14 residues. Trimming cost V 2 bases and J 3 bases, with 9 bases left between them.

The chain joins TRBV30 to TRBJ2-1; 8 bases align to TRBD2. With V trimmed by 3 bases and J by 8 bases, 6 bases remained unmatched. In germline, CDR1 is GTSNPN, CDR2 SVGIG (reference sequence). The CDR3 is 13 residues long. CDR3 DNA: TGTGCCTGGAGAAGCGGGGGTATCTATGAGCAGTTCTTC. This encodes CAWRSGGIYEQFF.

The chain couples TRBV19 to TRBJ2-3, with TRBD1 matching 7 bases. V shed 1 base and J 4 bases; nucleotides not matched to a gene: 8. The CDR3 loop spans 16 amino acids. Per germline, CDR1 LNHDA and CDR2 SQIVND (reference sequence). The CDR3 region has the DNA TGTGCCAGTAGTATAGTATGGGACAGTGCACCAGATACGCAGTATTTT. Protein sequence: CASSIVWDSAPDTQYF.

The genes are TRBV7-3 and TRBJ2-7; a possible D gene is TRBD2 (6 bases). The V end lost 1 base, the J end lost 7 bases, and 17 bases lay between the germline ends. Germline V lookup: CDR1 SGHTA, CDR2 FQGTGA. CDR3 length: 15 residues. The CDR3 sequence: CASSLKEGRPGEQYF. The CDR3 nucleotides read TGTGCCAGCAGCTTAAAGGAGGGACGGCCGGGAGAGCAGTACTTC.

Only a few counts were recorded for this clone. This chain uses TRBV11-2 with TRBJ1-2, with 7 positions matching TRBD1. The CDR3 extends over 14 amino acids. The trim removed 5 bases at V and 4 bases at J, leaving 7 bases unmatched. The germline V gene has CDR1 SGHAT and CDR2 FQNNGV. In DNA, the CDR3 is TGTGCCAGCAGCCTATTACAGGGGTCCTATGGCTACACCTTC. Encoded protein: CASSLLQGSYGYTF.

The chain is built from TRBV6-6 and TRBJ1-1, with D possibly TRBD1 on 6 matching bases. Trimming took off 6 bases at V and 11 bases at J, with 19 bases between the two ends. Germline V lookup: CDR1 MNHNY, CDR2 SVGAGI (reference sequence). The CDR3 extends over 13 amino acids. The CDR3 loop reads CASSPPGEGEAFF. The CDR3 DNA reads TGTGCCAGCAGCCCCCCCGGGGAGGGGGAGGCTTTCTTT.

The chain recombines TRBV6-5 with TRBJ1-5, with D unclear. Trimming cost V 5 bases and J 11 bases, with 16 bases left between them. The length of the CDR3 is 13 residues. Germline CDR1 and CDR2: MNHEY and SVGAGI. The CDR3 coding sequence is TGTGCCAGCAGTCCGCCCGGGAGGGAGGCCCAGCATTTT. Protein: CASSPPGREAQHF.

In its sample, this clone was seen a few times. The chain has TRBV6-5 and TRBJ1-1, with 10 positions matching TRBD1. V lost 2 bases, J lost 1 base, and 4 bases stayed unmatched. The CDR3 totals 16 residues. Germline CDR1 reads MNHEY; CDR2 reads SVGAGI. CDR3: CASSYRDRGWNTEAFF. The CDR3 DNA follows: TGTGCCAGCAGTTACAGGGACAGGGGTTGGAACACTGAAGCTTTCTTT.

In DNA form, the CDR3 reads TGTGCCAGCAGCCCCCCGGGATTTTACGAGCAGTACTTC. Amino acids: CASSPPGFYEQYF. This sequence joins TRBV13 and TRBJ2-7, with a possible D match to TRBD2 (5 bases). In germline, CDR1 is PRHDT, CDR2 FYEKMQ (reference sequence). This CDR3 is built from 13 residues. V gave up 5 bases and J gave up 4 bases, with 12 bases separating them.

The table lists this clone with a count of one. CDR3 loop: CASSQVGEAYNSPLHF. The CDR3 region has the DNA TGTGCCAGCAGCCAAGTGGGAGAGGCCTATAATTCACCCCTCCACTTT. The chain recombines TRBV14 with TRBJ1-6, with D unclear. V lost 1 base, J lost 2 bases, and 9 bases lay in between. The V gene's germline CDR1 is SGHDN and CDR2 FVKESK. This CDR3 has 16 amino acids.

The chain links TRBV5-8 to TRBJ2-3; no clear D gene. The germline V gene has CDR1 SGHTS and CDR2 YDEGEE. Trimming shortened V by 4 bases and J by 2 bases, and 2 bases separated the two germline ends. This CDR3 contains 11 residues. CDR3 loop: CASSLTDTQYF. The CDR3 DNA reads TGTGCCAGCAGCCTCACAGATACGCAGTATTTT.

The chain joins TRBV7-9 to TRBJ2-1; D unclear. The V gene lost 5 bases and the J gene lost 4 bases, with 6 bases spanning the gap. There are 12 residues in the CDR3. CDR1 is SEHNR and CDR2 is FQNEAQ in the germline V gene (reference sequence). CDR3 DNA sequence: TGTGCCAGCAGCGACATGTACAATGAGCAGTTCTTC. It encodes CASSDMYNEQFF.

The CDR3 bases are TGTGCCAGCAGCCAAGGGGGCGTCCCCTACAATGAGCAGTTCTTC. Translation gives CASSQGGVPYNEQFF. The chain links TRBV11-3 to TRBJ2-1; 7 bases align to TRBD1. The CDR3 length is 15 residues. V lost 5 bases, J lost 2 bases, and 6 bases stayed unmatched. Looked up from germline, CDR1 is SGHNT and CDR2 is YENEEA.

This clone was found a few times. The gene calls are TRBV4-2 and TRBJ1-6; no reliable D call. V lost 0 bases and J 7 bases, leaving 4 bases between the germline ends. The V gene's germline CDR1 is LGHNA and CDR2 YNFKEQ. The CDR3 consists of 13 residues. The CDR3 DNA is TGTGCCAGCAGCCAAGAGAGAAATTCACCCCTCCACTTT. Protein: CASSQERNSPLHF.

The chain employs TRBV2 and TRBJ1-1; D may be TRBD1 (6 bases). The CDR3 totals 13 residues. Germline values: CDR1 SNHLY, CDR2 FYNNEI. The ends were cut back, 4 bases at V and 5 bases at J, with 11 bases in the middle. The CDR3: CASSGEQGTEAFF. CDR3 in DNA: TGTGCCAGCAGTGGAGAACAGGGAACTGAAGCTTTCTTT.

In DNA, the CDR3 is TGCGCCAGCAGCCAAGATCAGGGGCGCATCACTGAAGCTTTCTTT. Its translation: CASSQDQGRITEAFF. The chain recombines TRBV4-1 with TRBJ1-1, with D possibly TRBD1 on 6 matching bases. Germline V gene lookup returns CDR1 MGHRA and CDR2 YSYEKL. Trimming pared 0 bases from V and 4 bases from J, leaving 12 bases between. There are 15 residues in the CDR3.

J is TRBJ2-4 and V is TRBV20-1; TRBD2 matches at 9 bases. Germline CDR1 DFQATT, CDR2 SNEGSKA (reference sequence). The CDR3 consists of 16 residues. Trimming cost V 6 bases and J 0 bases; bases outside gene matches: 9. DNA for the CDR3: TGCAGTGCCAGTTCCGGGACTAGCATAGCCAAAAACATTCAGTACTTC. Translating gives CSASSGTSIAKNIQYF.

The V and J genes are TRBV4-1 and TRBJ2-5; weak D call: TRBD1 (5 bases). This CDR3 comprises 16 residues. V lost 2 bases and J 4 bases, leaving 17 bases between the germline ends. CDR1 is MGHRA and CDR2 is YSYEKL in the germline V gene. The CDR3 loop is CASSQPTSGFGETQYF. In DNA form, the CDR3 reads TGCGCCAGCAGCCAACCCACCTCAGGGTTTGGAGAGACCCAGTACTTC.